This T cell receptor (beta chain) was sequenced in a study of cytomegalovirus exposure and HLA in healthy donors. With respect to this clone: The target antigen is unknown.

Overall study findings and caveats: The study labeled 164 TCR beta chains cytomegalovirus-associated.

Only in-frame clones appear in the TCRdb table, and some are missing; sequencing was by immunoSEQ multiplex PCR. The repertoire holds 60,000 to 85,000 clones, with 96% as singletons. Trimming shortened V by 8 bases and J by 3 bases, and 20 bases separated the two germline ends. The germline V gene encodes CDR1 MNHEY and CDR2 SMNVEV (reference sequence). This CDR3 is built from 16 residues. This clonotype was sampled from a woman aged 18-29 years in good health and CMV-seropositive. Sequenced: PBMCs. The rearrangement links TRBV27 to TRBJ2-1, with D tentatively TRBD2 (6 bases). CDR3 sequence reads: CASQGITSPSYNEQFF. The DNA of the CDR3 is TGTGCCAGCCAGGGAATAACTAGCCCAAGCTACAATGAGCAGTTCTTC.